Below are 4 T cell receptor beta chains sequenced from a single sample in a study of shared clonotypes between healthy human individuals. Method: immunoSEQ multiplex PCR; TCRdb's copy keeps in-frame clones and lacks some. The data hold millions of clones, with approximately 95% observed a single time. Material for sequencing was naive CD4+ T cells from PBMCs. Subset in this sample: CD45RA+ positively selected. These receptors all stem from a man between 18 and 35 years old in good health. Some clones in this sample may be carry-over from other donors' samples.

The CDR3 spells CASSVRDPETQYF. The CDR3 DNA reads TGTGCCAGCAGTGTAAGGGACCCAGAGACCCAGTACTTC. The rearrangement links TRBV2 to TRBJ2-5; D is perhaps TRBD1 or TRBD2 (5 bases each). The CDR3 has 13 amino acids. CDR1 is SNHLY and CDR2 is FYNNEI in the germline V gene. Trimming removed 4 bases at V and 4 bases at J, with 10 bases between. The full variable domain, in which reference TRBV2 and TRBJ2-5 provide the parts outside the CDR3, is EPEVTQTPSHQVTQMGQEVILRCVPISNHLYFYWYRQILGQKVEFLVSFYNNEISEKSEIFDDQFSVERPDGSNFTLKIRSTKLEDSAMYFCASSVRDPETQYFGPGTRLLVL.

In its sample, this clone was seen once. This sequence joins TRBV6-5 and TRBJ2-2, with D tentatively TRBD1 (6 bases). V shed 0 bases and J shed 6 bases, with 14 bases lying between them. CDR1 and CDR2 from the germline V gene are MNHEY and SVGAGI. This CDR3 contains 16 residues. The CDR3 reads CASSYSQGIVPGELFF. The CDR3 nucleotides are TGTGCCAGCAGTTACTCGCAGGGGATTGTCCCCGGGGAGCTGTTTTTT.

The chain has TRBV28 and TRBJ1-2; D call uncertain. Between the trimmed V and J ends, which lost 2 bases and 8 bases, there was a span of 6 bases. Germline V gene sequence: CDR1 MDHEN, CDR2 SYDVKM. CDR3 length: 11 amino acids. CDR3 amino acids: CASSLAVGYTF. The CDR3 bases are TGTGCCAGCAGTTTAGCAGTAGGCTACACCTTC.

This clone has a single count. The rearrangement uses TRBV27 and TRBJ1-5; possibly TRBD1 for D (6 bases). Trimming cost V 3 bases and J 3 bases, with 15 bases left between them. This CDR3 spans 16 amino acids. Germline-derived CDR1 and CDR2 are MNHEY and SMNVEV (reference sequence). The CDR3: CASSFTGGRNNQPQHF. CDR3 nucleotides: TGTGCCAGCAGTTTTACGGGGGGCAGGAACAATCAGCCCCAGCATTTT.